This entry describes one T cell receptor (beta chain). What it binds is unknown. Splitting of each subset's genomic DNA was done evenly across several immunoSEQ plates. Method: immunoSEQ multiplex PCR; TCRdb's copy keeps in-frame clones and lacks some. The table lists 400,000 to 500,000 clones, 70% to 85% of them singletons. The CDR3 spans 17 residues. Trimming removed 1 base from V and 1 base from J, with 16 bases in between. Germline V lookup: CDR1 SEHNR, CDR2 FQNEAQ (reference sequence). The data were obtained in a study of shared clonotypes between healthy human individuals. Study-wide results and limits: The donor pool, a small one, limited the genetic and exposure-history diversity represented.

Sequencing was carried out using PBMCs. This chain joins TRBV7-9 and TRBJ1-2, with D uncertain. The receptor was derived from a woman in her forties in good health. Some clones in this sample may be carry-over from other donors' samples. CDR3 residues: CASSLGAIKTSNYGYTF. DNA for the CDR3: TGTGCCAGCAGCTTAGGGGCTATTAAAACCAGTAACTATGGCTACACCTTC.